This TCR beta chain stems from a study of blood T cell repertoires in COVID-19. Study background: The study drew acute and convalescent COVID-19 samples from the United States, Italy and Spain. Sources were T cells, B-cell-depleted T cells, or PBMCs; the material itself was cDNA or gDNA.

The CDR3 spans 13 residues. In germline, CDR1 is MNHEY, CDR2 SVGAGI. V was clipped by 6 bases and J by 0 bases, with 8 bases between them. Sequencing was performed with immunoSEQ multiplex PCR; in TCRdb, only in-frame clones are kept and a portion is missing. This table holds about 100,000 clones, 87% found once. The sample taken for sequencing was peripheral blood. The chain recombines TRBV6-5 with TRBJ2-5; the D gene is possibly TRBD1 (6 bases). The source is a woman between 25 and 40 years old with acute or convalescent COVID-19. The CDR3 is CASRRGYQETQYF. CDR3 DNA: TGTGCCAGCAGGAGGGGGTACCAAGAGACCCAGTACTTC.